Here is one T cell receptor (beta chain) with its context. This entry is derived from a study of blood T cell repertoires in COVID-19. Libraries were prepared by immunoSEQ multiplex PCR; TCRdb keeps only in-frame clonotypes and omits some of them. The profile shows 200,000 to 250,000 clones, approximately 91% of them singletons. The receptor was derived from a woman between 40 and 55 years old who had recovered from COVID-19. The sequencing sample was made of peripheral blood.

CDR3 nucleotide sequence: TGTGCCAGCAGCGACTCCACTCGGACTCGGTCAGATACGCAGTATTTT. It is translated as CASSDSTRTRSDTQYF. The genes are TRBV9 and TRBJ2-3; D might be TRBD2 (5 bases). The CDR3 has 16 residues. The germline CDR1 and CDR2 sequences are SGDLS and YYNGEE. V dropped 3 bases and J dropped 4 bases, with 18 bases sitting between them.